This TCR beta chain is drawn from a study of T cells in tuberculosis. The wider study: IGRA-negative adolescents, IGRA-positive adolescents with latent tuberculosis and adults with active tuberculosis formed this South African cohort.

Points on this clone: Its antigen is unknown.

The CDR3 loop spans 17 amino acids. From germline, CDR1 is SGHDT and CDR2 YYEEEE. V trimming: 0 bases; J trimming: 3 bases; junction bases outside the gene matches: 7. Sequencing used immunoSEQ multiplex PCR; TCRdb keeps in-frame clones, though not all of them. The sample lists fewer than 55,000 clones, 90% to 95% occurring once. Study-level results: The TCR-beta difference was not significant; alpha differences partly reflected length.

Tuberculin skin test and IGRA determined adolescents' latent tuberculosis status at entry. What was sequenced was PBMCs. The chain joins TRBV5-6 to TRBJ2-1, with TRBD2 matching 9 bases. The clonotype comes from a donor aged 10 to 29 with latent tuberculosis or without tuberculosis infection. The CDR3 DNA sequence: TGTGCCAGCAGCTTGGGCGGGGGGGACCCATTCTACAATGAGCAGTTCTTC. Protein: CASSLGGGDPFYNEQFF. The variable domain in full, with the rest retrieved from reference TRBV5-6 and TRBJ2-1, is DAGVTQSPTHLIKTRGQQVTLRCSPKSGHDTVSWYQQALGQGPQFIFQYYEEEERQRGNFPDRFSGHQFPNYSSELNVNALLLGDSALYLCASSLGGGDPFYNEQFFGPGTRLTVL.